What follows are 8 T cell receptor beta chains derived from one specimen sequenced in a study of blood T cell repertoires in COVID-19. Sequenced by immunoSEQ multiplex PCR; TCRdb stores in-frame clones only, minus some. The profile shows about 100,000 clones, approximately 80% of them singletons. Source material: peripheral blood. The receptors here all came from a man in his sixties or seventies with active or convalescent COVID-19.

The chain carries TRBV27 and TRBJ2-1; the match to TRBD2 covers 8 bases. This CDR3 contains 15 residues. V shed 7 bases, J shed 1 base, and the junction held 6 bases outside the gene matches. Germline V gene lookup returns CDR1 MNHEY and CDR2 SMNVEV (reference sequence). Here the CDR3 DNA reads TGTGCCAGCACCGATAAGCGGGGGTCCTACAATGAGCAGTTCTTC. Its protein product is CASTDKRGSYNEQFF.

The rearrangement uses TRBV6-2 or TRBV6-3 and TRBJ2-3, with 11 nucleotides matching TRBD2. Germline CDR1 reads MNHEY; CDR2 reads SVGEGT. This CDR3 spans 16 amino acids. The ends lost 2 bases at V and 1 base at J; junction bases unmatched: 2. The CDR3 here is CASSYPTSGGTDTQYF. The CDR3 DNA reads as TGTGCCAGCAGTTACCCGACTAGCGGGGGCACAGATACGCAGTATTTT.

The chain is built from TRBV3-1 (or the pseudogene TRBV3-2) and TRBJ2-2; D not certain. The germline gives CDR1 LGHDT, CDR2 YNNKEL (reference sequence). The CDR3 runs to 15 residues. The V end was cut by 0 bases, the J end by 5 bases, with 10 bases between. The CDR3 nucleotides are TGTGCCAGCAGCCAAGACAGGTTCTTTACCGGGGAGCTGTTTTTT. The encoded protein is CASSQDRFFTGELFF.

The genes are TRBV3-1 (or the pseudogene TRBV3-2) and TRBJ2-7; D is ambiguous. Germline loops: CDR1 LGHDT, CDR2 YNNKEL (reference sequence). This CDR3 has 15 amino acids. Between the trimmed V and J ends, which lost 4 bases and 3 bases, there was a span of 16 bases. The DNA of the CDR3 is TGTGCCAGCAGCCGTAGATCAATGTCCAACTACGAGCAGTACTTC. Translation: CASSRRSMSNYEQYF.

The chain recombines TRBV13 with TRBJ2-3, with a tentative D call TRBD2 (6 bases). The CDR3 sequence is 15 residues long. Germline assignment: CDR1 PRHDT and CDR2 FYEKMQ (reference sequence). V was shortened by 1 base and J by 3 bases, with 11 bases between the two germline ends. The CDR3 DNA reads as TGTGCCAGCAGCTTAGTCGGGAGTTGGACAGATACGCAGTATTTT. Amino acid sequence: CASSLVGSWTDTQYF.

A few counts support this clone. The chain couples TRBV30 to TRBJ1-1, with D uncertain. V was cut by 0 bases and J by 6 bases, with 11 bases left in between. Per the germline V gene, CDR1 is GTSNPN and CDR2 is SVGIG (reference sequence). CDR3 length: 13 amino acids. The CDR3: CAWSVRGLSEAFF. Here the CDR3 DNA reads TGTGCCTGGAGTGTACGAGGGTTGTCTGAAGCTTTCTTT. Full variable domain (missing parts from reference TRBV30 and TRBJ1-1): SQTIHQWPATLVQPVGSPLSLECTVEGTSNPNLYWYRQAAGRGLQLLFYSVGIGQISSEVPQNLSASRPQDRQFILSSKKLLLSDSGFYLCAWSVRGLSEAFFGQGTRLTVV.

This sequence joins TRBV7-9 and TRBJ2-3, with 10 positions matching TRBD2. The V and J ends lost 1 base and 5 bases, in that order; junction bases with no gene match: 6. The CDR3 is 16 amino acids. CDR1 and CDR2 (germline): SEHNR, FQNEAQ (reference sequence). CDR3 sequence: CASSLGVAGGQDTQYF. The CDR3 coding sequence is TGTGCCAGCAGCTTAGGGGTAGCGGGAGGACAAGATACGCAGTATTTT.

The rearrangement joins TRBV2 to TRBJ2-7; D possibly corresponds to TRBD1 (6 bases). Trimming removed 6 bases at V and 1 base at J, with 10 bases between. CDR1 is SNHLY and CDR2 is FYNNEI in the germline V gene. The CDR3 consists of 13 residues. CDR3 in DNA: TGTGCCAGCAGCGAACAGGGTTCCTACGAGCAGTACTTC. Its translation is CASSEQGSYEQYF.